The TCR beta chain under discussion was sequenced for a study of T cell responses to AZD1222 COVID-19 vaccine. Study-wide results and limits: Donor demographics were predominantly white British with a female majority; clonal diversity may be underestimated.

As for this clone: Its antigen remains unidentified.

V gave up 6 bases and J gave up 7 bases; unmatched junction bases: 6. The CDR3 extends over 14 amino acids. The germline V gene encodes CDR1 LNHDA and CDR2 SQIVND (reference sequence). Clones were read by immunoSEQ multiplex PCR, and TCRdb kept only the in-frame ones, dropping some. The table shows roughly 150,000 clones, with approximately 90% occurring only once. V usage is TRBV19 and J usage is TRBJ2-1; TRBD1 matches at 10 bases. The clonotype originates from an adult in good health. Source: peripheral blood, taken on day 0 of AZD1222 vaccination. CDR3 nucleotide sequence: TGTGCCAGTAGAGAGACAGGGGGCCGGAATGAGCAGTTCTTC. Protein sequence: CASRETGGRNEQFF.